The 9 T cell receptor beta chains in this list originate from one sample, sequenced in a study of cytomegalovirus exposure and HLA in healthy donors. A multiplex PCR was run with 60 Vbeta primers and 13 Jbeta primers. Clones were read by immunoSEQ multiplex PCR, and TCRdb kept only the in-frame ones, dropping some. Of some 120,000 clones listed, more than 65% were seen once; the top ten hold about 1.8%. Material for sequencing was PBMCs. The receptor source for this set is a young man in good health and CMV-seronegative.

The chain employs TRBV6-5 and TRBJ2-3; D is possibly TRBD1 (5 bases). The CDR3 has 14 residues. The V end was cut by 6 bases, the J end by 4 bases, with 14 bases between. Germline CDR1 reads MNHEY; CDR2 reads SVGAGI. This chain's CDR3 is CASRQGAFADTQYF. The CDR3 DNA follows: TGTGCCAGCAGGCAAGGGGCTTTTGCAGATACGCAGTATTTT.

The genes are TRBV6-5 and TRBJ2-7; possibly TRBD2 for D (5 bases). The germline V and J ends were trimmed by 4 bases and 5 bases, with 9 bases remaining between them. The CDR3 extends over 12 amino acids. Germline lookup yields CDR1 MNHEY and CDR2 SVGAGI. CDR3 DNA sequence: TGTGCCAGCAGTTCCGGACTCCACGAGCAGTACTTC. Protein product: CASSSGLHEQYF.

This clone has just one count. The chain recombines TRBV6-1 with TRBJ2-7; no reliable D call. Germline V gives CDR1 MNHNS, CDR2 SASEGT. This CDR3 is built from 15 residues. Trimming took off 3 bases at V and 3 bases at J, with 15 bases between the two ends. CDR3 protein: CASSEVSGYSYEQYF. The CDR3 nucleotides read TGTGCCAGCAGTGAGGTTTCCGGGTATAGCTACGAGCAGTACTTC.

The chain combines TRBV27 with TRBJ1-1; TRBD1 matches at 10 bases. Germline V gene lookup returns CDR1 MNHEY and CDR2 SMNVEV (reference sequence). This CDR3 contains 15 residues. V lost 0 bases and J lost 5; bases outside the gene matches: 3. CDR3 in amino acids: CASSLSRTGGTEAFF. CDR3 sequence (DNA): TGTGCCAGCAGTTTATCGAGGACAGGGGGAACTGAAGCTTTCTTT.

To note about this clone: One end of the junction fails to match germline, which may point to a read error. The rearrangement uses TRBV7-9 and TRBJ2-5; maybe TRBD2 (6 bases). The CDR3 totals 16 residues. Germline V lookup: CDR1 SEHNR, CDR2 FQNEAQ (reference sequence). This chain's CDR3 is CSSSLVGGARKETQYF. The CDR3 nucleotides read TGTTCCAGCAGCTTAGTCGGAGGGGCGAGGAAAGAGACCCAGTACTTC.

Remarks on this clone: This specimen includes other DNA sequences encoding the same CDR3. The chain is built from TRBV4-3 and TRBJ1-1; a possible D gene is TRBD1 (6 bases). This CDR3 has 14 residues. With 0 bases removed from V and 1 base from J, the gap between germline ends came to 6 bases. Looked up from germline, CDR1 is LGHNA and CDR2 is YSLEER. The DNA for the CDR3 is TGCGCCAGCAGCCAAGACAGGGGGAACACTGAAGCTTTCTTT. Its protein is CASSQDRGNTEAFF.

The chain joins TRBV9 to TRBJ1-6, with D perhaps TRBD1 (6 bases). CDR3 length equals 15 residues. Germline assignment: CDR1 SGDLS and CDR2 YYNGEE. Trimming shortened V by 0 bases and J by 7 bases, and 11 bases separated the two germline ends. Here the CDR3 DNA reads TGTGCCAGCAGCGTAGCTGGGGGCGAAAATTCACCCCTCCACTTT. Translation: CASSVAGGENSPLHF.

The chain carries TRBV5-4 and TRBJ1-2, with 9 bases identical to TRBD1. This CDR3 spans 13 amino acids. V dropped 1 base and J dropped 7; count of bases not matched to a gene: 2. Germline CDR1 and CDR2: SGHNT and YYREEE (reference sequence). This CDR3 reads CASSLTGGGGYTF. The CDR3 nucleotides read TGTGCCAGCAGCTTGACAGGGGGCGGTGGCTACACCTTC.

The chain is built from TRBV21-1 and TRBJ2-3; the DNA was not used to check the table's D call, TRBD1. TRBV21-1 is designated a pseudogene. CDR3 length: 15 amino acids. The CDR3 nucleotides read TGTGCCAGCAGGGCGGGACAGGGCGGTACAGATACGCAGTATTTT. It encodes CASRAGQGGTDTQYF.